This T cell receptor beta chain was captured in a study of T-cell reconstitution after alpha-beta-depleted transplantation in children. Overall study findings and caveats: Hyperexpanded clones declined; after one year, newly produced T cells mostly supplied diversity.

Trimming pared 6 bases from V and 4 bases from J, leaving 15 bases between. The CDR3 length is 14 residues. Unique molecular identifiers were incorporated when the TCRbeta library was constructed. TCRdb passed the PCR reads through MiXCR, listing each CDR3 protein once. The sample records just over 950,000 distinct CDR3 sequences, around 30% being singletons. Note on this clonotype: Its antigen is not identified.

V gene TRBV12-3 or TRBV12-4 combines with J gene TRBJ1-2, with D uncertain. The clonotype was recovered from a boy less than two years old who had a stem cell transplant for SCID, so the T cells may come from the graft donor. The input for sequencing was PBMCs, mostly from graft donor cells, taken 360 days after TCRalphabeta/CD19-depleted stem cell transplant. The CDR3 sequence is CASRPRGLRYGYTF. The DNA for the CDR3 is TGTGCCAGCAGACCCCGTGGACTGCGCTATGGCTACACCTTC.